This TCR beta chain was retrieved from a study of shared clonotypes between healthy human individuals. The overall study: A couple of female and a few male donors aged 18 to 49 were enrolled. Study-wide results and limits: Generally, naive subsets came out with larger estimated richness than memory subsets.

Trimming at V came to 4 bases and at J to 6 bases, leaving 11 bases not matched to a gene. The CDR3 is made up of 15 amino acids. Germline loops: CDR1 SGDLS, CDR2 YYNGEE. The data were produced by immunoSEQ multiplex PCR, yet TCRdb's version contains in-frame clones alone and is incomplete. The sample has roughly 520,000 clones; approximately 94% are singletons. Concerning this clone itself: Its target is unknown.

This clonotype originated in a woman aged 25 to 39 in good health. The sample taken for sequencing was naive CD4+ T cells sorted from blood. Subset meaning: CD45RA+ positively selected. The genes are TRBV9 and TRBJ2-3; 7 nucleotides align to TRBD2. The CDR3 bases are TGTGCCAGCAGCCCGGTAGGAACTAGCGACGATACGCAGTATTTT. As protein: CASSPVGTSDDTQYF.